This TCR beta chain was recovered during a study of spatial heterogeneity in lung cancer. In the study overall: Correlation of TCR transcript counts in tumor regions with a T cell module score from matched bulk RNA-seq was strong.

Trimming shortened V by 5 bases and J by 3 bases, and 19 bases separated the two germline ends. This CDR3 is 16 amino acids long. CDR1 is KGHSH and CDR2 is LQKENI in the germline V gene. General study findings and limits: Ubiquitous nonsynonymous mutations were tracked by counts of ubiquitous expanded TCRs, and regional ones by counts of regional expanded TCRs. Expanded alpha and beta TCR counts within tumors tracked tumor mutation counts.

This clonotype showed up many times. Antigen specificity is unknown. One entry per CDR3 protein, called by TCRdb with MiXCR from the 5' RACE reads. The table shows fewer than 11,000 distinct CDR3 sequences, with 12% occurring only once. Documented time point: sample taken at primary tumor resection. Frozen PBMC, nontumor lung or tumor provided whole RNA, which was sequenced unsorted. The chain combines TRBV18 with TRBJ1-2; D might be TRBD1 (5 bases). This TCR was sampled from a male donor with early-stage non-small cell lung cancer. The source was lung tumor tissue, collected at surgery. DNA of the CDR3: TGTGCCAGCTCAGAACAATGGGGCGAAGTGGACTATGGCTACACCTTC. Protein sequence: CASSEQWGEVDYGYTF.